This T cell receptor (beta chain) was identified during a study of CXCR3-negative and CXCR3-positive naive CD8 T cells (dated by TCRdb to between 2019 and 2020). About the study as a whole: In total, roughly 150 million TRB reads were obtained, or roughly 1.5 +/- 0.3 million reads per library. The TRBV-TRBJ cluster analysis covered naive subsets from 5 or 6 donors and memory cells from 3 donors. Diversity and physicochemical repertoire analyses were performed on about ten donors pooled from two independent experiments.

For each CD8+ T cell subset, flow sorting was done in triplicate, and around 300,000 cells per subset went directly into RLT lysis buffer. To keep memory contaminants out, a stringent definition of naive CD8+ T cells was applied: CD45RO-CCR7+CD27+CD95-. Peripheral blood mononuclear cells were isolated from buffy coats using standard density gradient centrifugation. A FACSAria III was used to flow-sort naive CD8+ T cells into CXCR3-negative and CXCR3-positive populations. An RNeasy Mini Kit was used to extract total RNA from the sorted cells. What the work shows at the level of the full study, not this receptor alone: Both naive subsets had comparably high repertoire diversity, while memory CD8+ T cells had much lower repertoire diversity. Within the same donor, TRBV-TRBJ usage looked similar between naive CXCR3-negative and CXCR3-positive cells, but memory cells had distinct patterns. CXCR3 expression partially decreased after cryopreservation, so most assays used freshly isolated PBMCs. Because surface CD5, which has been linked to self-reactivity in mice, was comparable between naive subsets, TCR interaction strength was also inferred from TRB CDR3 physicochemical properties. TRB CDR3s from CXCR3-positive naive cells showed higher hydrophobicity (lower Kidera factor 4), lower energy, and higher strength and volume indices than CXCR3-negative naive cells.

The germline V gene (reference sequence) provides CDR1 SGHNT and CDR2 YYREEE. Inclusive of the bounding cysteine and phenylalanine, the CDR3 is 15 residues long. The DNA sequence is not available. Comment on this clonotype: There is no known antigen for this receptor.

TCRdb names NextSeq 550 as the instrument used. The Human TCR Profiling Kit (MiLaboratory) was used to make UMI-labeled 5' RACE TRB cDNA libraries. cDNA synthesis used the entire amount of extracted RNA, and PCR amplification then used the entire amount of cDNA produced. Libraries were prepared in parallel using an identical number of PCR cycles. Turning to the authors' computational methods: With a minimum of two reads required per UMI, MIGEC and MiXCR pulled out about 49,000 +/- 11,000 unique UMI-labeled TRB cDNA molecules from each library. An average of approximately 40,000 +/- 10,000 functional in-frame TRB CDR3 nucleotide clonotypes without stop codons was found per library. After downsampling to 5000 UMI-labeled TRB molecules per sample, diversity metrics, including normalized Shannon-Wiener and Chao1, were computed in VDJtools. VDJtools computed clonotype-size-weighted physicochemical properties of the central five CDR3 residues: interaction energy, strength, volume and Kidera factor 4. TCRdb reprocessed the public reads and reports one entry per CDR3 protein sequence, without DNA. These V and J calls derive from TCRdb rather than the authors' analysis. The table for this sample records 130,000 or so distinct CDR3 sequences. Approximately 0.29% of the sample is held by the ten biggest clonotypes.

The rearranged segments are TRBV5-4 and TRBJ2-1; TCRdb indicates TRBD2, and absent DNA this call remains unverified. Input material: naive CXCR3- CD8+ T cells from blood. Interpreted using the paper, the cell subset or site label stands for: CD45RO-CCR7+CD27+CD95- naive CD8+ T cells lacking CXCR3 (TNR3-). This TCR was sampled from a human donor in good health. Some clones in this sample may be carry-over from other donors' samples. The CDR3 protein sequence reads: CASTREHVLDAEQFF.